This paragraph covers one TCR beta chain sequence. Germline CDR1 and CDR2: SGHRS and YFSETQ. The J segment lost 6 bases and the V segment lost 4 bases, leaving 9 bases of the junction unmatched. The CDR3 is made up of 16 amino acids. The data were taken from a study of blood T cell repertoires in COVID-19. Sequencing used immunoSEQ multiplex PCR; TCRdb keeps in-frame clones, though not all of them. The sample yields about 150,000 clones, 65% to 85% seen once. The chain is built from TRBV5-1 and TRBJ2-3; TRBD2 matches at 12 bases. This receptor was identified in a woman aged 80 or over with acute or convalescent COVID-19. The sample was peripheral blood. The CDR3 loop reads CASSVGLAGPSDTQYF. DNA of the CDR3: TGCGCCAGCAGCGTCGGACTAGCGGGACCGTCGGATACGCAGTATTTT.